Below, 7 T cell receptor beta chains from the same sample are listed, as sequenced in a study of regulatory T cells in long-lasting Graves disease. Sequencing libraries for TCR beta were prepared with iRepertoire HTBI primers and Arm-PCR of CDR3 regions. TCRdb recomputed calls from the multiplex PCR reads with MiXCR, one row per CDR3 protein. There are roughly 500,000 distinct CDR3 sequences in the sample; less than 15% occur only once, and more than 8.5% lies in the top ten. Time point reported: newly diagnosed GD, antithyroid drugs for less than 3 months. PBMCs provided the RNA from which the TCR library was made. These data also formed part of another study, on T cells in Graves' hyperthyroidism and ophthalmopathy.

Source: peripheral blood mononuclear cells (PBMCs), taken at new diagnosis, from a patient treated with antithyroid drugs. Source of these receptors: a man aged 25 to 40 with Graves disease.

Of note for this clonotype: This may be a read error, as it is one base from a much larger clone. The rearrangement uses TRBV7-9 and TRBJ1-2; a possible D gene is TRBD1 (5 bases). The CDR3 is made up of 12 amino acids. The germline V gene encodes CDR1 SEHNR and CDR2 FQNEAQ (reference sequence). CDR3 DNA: TGTGCCAGCAGTAAGGACAACTGTGGCTACACCTTC. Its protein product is CASSKDNCGYTF.

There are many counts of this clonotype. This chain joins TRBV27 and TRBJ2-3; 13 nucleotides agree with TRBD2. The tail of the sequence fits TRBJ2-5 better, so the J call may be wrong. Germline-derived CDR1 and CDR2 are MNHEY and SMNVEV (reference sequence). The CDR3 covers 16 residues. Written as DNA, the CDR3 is TGTGCCAGCAGTTTACTTGGGACTAGCGGGGCTCTGGCCCAGTACTTC. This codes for CASSLLGTSGALAQYF.

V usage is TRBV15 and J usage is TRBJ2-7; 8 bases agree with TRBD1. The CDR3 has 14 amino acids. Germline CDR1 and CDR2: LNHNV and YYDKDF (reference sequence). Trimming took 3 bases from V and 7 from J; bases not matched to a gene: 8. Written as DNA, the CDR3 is TGTGCCACCAGCAGGGGACAGGCCCGGTGGGAGCAGTACTTC. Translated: CATSRGQARWEQYF. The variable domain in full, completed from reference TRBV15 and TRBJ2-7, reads DAMVIQNPRYQVTQFGKPVTLSCSQTLNHNVMYWYQQKSSQAPKLLFHYYDKDFNNEADTPDNFQSRRPNTSFCFLDIRSPGLGDTAMYLCATSRGQARWEQYFGPGTRLTVT.

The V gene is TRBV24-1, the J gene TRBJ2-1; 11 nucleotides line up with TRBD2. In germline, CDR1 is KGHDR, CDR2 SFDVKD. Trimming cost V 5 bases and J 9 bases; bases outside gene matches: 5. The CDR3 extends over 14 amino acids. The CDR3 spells CATSGTSGSSEQFF. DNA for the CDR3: TGTGCCACCAGTGGTACTAGCGGGAGCAGTGAGCAGTTCTTC.

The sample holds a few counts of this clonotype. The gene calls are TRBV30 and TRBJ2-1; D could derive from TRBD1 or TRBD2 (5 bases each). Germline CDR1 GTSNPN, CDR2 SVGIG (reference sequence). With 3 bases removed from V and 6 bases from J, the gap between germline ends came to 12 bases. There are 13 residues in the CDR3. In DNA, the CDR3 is TGTGCCTGGAGCGAGAGGGGTTTCAATGAGCAGTTCTTC. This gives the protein CAWSERGFNEQFF.

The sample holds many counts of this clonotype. In nucleotides, the CDR3 is TGCGCCAGCAGCTCGCGGCCGGTCGCGGATACGCAGTATTTT. Its protein product is CASSSRPVADTQYF. The V and J genes are TRBV5-1 and TRBJ2-3; unclear D gene. This CDR3 region has 14 residues. Germline V lookup: CDR1 SGHRS, CDR2 YFSETQ. Between the trimmed V and J ends, which lost 3 bases and 6 bases, there was a span of 14 bases. The whole variable domain, remainder taken from reference TRBV5-1 and TRBJ2-3, is KAGVTQTPRYLIKTRGQQVTLSCSPISGHRSVSWYQQTPGQGLQFLFEYFSETQRNKGNFPGRFSGRQFSNSRSEMNVSTLELGDSALYLCASSSRPVADTQYFGPGTRLTVL.

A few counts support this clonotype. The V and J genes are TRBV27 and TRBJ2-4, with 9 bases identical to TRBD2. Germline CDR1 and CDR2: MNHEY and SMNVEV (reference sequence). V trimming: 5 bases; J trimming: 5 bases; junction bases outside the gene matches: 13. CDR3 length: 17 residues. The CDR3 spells CASSPLPIAGEENIQYF. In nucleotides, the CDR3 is TGTGCCAGCAGTCCCTTACCAATAGCGGGAGAGGAAAACATTCAGTACTTC.